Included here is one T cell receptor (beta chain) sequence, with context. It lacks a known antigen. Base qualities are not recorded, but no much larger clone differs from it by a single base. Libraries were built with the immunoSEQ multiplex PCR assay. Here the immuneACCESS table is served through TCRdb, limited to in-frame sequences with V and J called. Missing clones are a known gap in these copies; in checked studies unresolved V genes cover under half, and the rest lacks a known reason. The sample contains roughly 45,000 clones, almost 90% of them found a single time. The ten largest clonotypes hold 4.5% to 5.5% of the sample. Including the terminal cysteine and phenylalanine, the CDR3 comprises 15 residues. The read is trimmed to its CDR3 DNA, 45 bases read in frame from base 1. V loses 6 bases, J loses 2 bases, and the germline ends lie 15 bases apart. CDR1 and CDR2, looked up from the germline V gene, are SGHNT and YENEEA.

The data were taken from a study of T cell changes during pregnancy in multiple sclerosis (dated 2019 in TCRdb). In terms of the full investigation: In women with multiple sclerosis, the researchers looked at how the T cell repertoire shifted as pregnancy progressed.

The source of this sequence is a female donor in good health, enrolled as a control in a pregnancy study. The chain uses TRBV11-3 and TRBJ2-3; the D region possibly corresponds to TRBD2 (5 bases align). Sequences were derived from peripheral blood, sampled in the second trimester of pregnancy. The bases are TGTGCCAGCAGTCCTAACTCGGGGAACACAGATACGCAGTATTTT. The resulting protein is CASSPNSGNTDTQYF.